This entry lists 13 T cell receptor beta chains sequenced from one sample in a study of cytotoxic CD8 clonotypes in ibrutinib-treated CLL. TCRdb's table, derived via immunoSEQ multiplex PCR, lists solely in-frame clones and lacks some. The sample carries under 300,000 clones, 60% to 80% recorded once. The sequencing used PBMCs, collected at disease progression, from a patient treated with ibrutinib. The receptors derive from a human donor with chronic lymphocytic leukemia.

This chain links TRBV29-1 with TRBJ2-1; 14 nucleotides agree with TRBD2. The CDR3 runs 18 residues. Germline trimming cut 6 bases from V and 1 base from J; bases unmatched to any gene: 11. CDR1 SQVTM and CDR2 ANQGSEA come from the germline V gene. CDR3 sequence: CSVVSGTSGSNSYNEQFF. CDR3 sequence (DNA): TGCAGCGTCGTGTCCGGGACTAGCGGGAGTAATTCCTACAATGAGCAGTTCTTC.

CDR3 sequence reads: CASTDRGRGHIRSYEQYF. The CDR3 DNA reads TGTGCCAGCACCGACCGGGGCAGGGGGCATATTAGGTCCTACGAGCAGTACTTC. The chain is built from TRBV13 and TRBJ2-7, with 8 positions matching TRBD1. From germline, CDR1 is PRHDT and CDR2 FYEKMQ (reference sequence). The CDR3 sequence is 18 residues long. V was clipped by 7 bases and J by 1 base; unmatched bases: 18. The complete variable domain, with remaining parts taken from reference TRBV13 and TRBJ2-7, reads AAGVIQSPRHLIKEKRETATLKCYPIPRHDTVYWYQQGPGQDPQFLISFYEKMQSDKGSIPDRFSAQQFSDYHSELNMSSLELGDSALYFCASTDRGRGHIRSYEQYFGPGTRLTVT.

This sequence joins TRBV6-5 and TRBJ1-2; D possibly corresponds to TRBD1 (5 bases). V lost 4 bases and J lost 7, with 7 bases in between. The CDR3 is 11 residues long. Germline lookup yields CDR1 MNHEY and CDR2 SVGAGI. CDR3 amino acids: CASSSGTGYTF. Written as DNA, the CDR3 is TGTGCCAGCAGTTCCGGGACTGGCTACACCTTC.

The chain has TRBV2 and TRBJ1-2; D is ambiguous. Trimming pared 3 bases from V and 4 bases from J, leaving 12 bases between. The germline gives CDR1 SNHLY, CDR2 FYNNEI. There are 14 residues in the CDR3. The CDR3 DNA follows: TGTGCCAGCAGTGATCGGGAGAGATCCTATGGCTACACCTTC. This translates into CASSDRERSYGYTF.

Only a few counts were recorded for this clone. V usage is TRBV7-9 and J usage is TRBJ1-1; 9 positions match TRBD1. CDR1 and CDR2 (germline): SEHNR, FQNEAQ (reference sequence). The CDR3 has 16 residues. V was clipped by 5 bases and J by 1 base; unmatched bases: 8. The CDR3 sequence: CASSGPGTGKNTEAFF. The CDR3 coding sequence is TGTGCCAGCAGCGGACCCGGGACAGGGAAGAACACTGAAGCTTTCTTT.

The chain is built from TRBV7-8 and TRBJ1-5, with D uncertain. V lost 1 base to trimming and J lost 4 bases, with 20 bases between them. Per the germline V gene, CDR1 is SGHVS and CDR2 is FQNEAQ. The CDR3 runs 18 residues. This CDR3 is CASSLVRQVGNLNQPQHF. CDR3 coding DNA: TGTGCCAGCAGCTTAGTTCGTCAGGTGGGCAACTTAAATCAGCCCCAGCATTTT.

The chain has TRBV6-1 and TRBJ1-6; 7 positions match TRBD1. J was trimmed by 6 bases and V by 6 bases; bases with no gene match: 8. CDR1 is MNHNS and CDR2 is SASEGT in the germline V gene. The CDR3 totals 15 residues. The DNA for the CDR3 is TGTGCCAGCAGGGGCACAGGGGTGCTTAATTCACCCCTCCACTTT. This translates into CASRGTGVLNSPLHF.

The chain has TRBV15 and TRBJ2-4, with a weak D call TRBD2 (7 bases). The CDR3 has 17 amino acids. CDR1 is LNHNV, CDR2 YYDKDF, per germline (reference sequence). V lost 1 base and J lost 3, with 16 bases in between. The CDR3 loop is CATSRGFRGGGKNIQYF. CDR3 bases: TGTGCCACCAGCAGAGGTTTCAGGGGAGGGGGCAAAAACATTCAGTACTTC. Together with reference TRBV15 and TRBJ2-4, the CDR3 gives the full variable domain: DAMVIQNPRYQVTQFGKPVTLSCSQTLNHNVMYWYQQKSSQAPKLLFHYYDKDFNNEADTPDNFQSRRPNTSFCFLDIRSPGLGDTAMYLCATSRGFRGGGKNIQYFGAGTRLSVL.

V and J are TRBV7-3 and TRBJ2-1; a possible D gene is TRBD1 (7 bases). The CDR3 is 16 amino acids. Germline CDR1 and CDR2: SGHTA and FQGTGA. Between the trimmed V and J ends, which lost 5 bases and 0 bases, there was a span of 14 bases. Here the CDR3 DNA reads TGTGCCAGCAGCCCGGAGGGACAGATCTCCTACAATGAGCAGTTCTTC. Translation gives CASSPEGQISYNEQFF.

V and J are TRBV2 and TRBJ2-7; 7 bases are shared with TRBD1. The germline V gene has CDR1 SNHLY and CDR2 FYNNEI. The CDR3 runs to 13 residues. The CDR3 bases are TGTTCCTCAAAGGGGACAGCGCCCGGCGAGCAGTACTTC. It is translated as CSSKGTAPGEQYF. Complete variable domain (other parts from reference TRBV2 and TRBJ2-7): EPEVTQTPSHQVTQMGQEVILRCVPISNHLYFYWYRQILGQKVEFLVSFYNNEISEKSEIFDDQFSVERPDGSNFTLKIRSTKLEDSAMYFCSSKGTAPGEQYFGPGTRLTVT.

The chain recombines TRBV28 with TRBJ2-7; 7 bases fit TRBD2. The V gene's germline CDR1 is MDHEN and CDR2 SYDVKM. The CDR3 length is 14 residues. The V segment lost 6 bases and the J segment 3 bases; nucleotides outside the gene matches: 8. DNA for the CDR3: TGTGCCAGCAGATCCGGGACTAACCTCTACGAGCAGTACTTC. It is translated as CASRSGTNLYEQYF. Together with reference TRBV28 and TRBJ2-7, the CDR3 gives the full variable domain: DVKVTQSSRYLVKRTGEKVFLECVQDMDHENMFWYRQDPGLGLRLIYFSYDVKMKEKGDIPEGYSVSREKKERFSLILESASTNQTSMYLCASRSGTNLYEQYFGPGTRLTVT.

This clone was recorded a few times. CDR3 in DNA: TGCGCCACCGGGACCGAAGGGAACACTGAAGCTTTCTTT. It is translated as CATGTEGNTEAFF. This chain uses TRBV5-1 with TRBJ1-1; tentative D call: TRBD1 (5 bases). This CDR3 contains 13 residues. Germline-derived CDR1 and CDR2 are SGHRS and YFSETQ. Trimming took 9 bases from V and 1 from J, leaving 13 bases between them.

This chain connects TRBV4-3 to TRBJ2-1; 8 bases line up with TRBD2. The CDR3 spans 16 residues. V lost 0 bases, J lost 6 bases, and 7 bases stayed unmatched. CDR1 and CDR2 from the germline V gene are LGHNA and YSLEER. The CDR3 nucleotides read TGCGCCAGCAGCCAAGATTCGGGGGGGTTCGGCAATGAGCAGTTCTTC. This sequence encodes CASSQDSGGFGNEQFF.